Shown below are 7 T cell receptor beta chains from a single sample sequenced in a study of a mutant IDH1 vaccine in newly diagnosed glioma. Specified time point: week 5, during vaccination. What each vaccine dose contained was 300 ug of mutant IDH1 20-mer peptide, accompanied by topical imiquimod. No antigens are known for them. The data were produced by immunoSEQ multiplex PCR, yet TCRdb's version contains in-frame clones alone and is incomplete. The table records around 50,000 clones, just under 80% of them present only once. Here the sequenced sample was PBMCs, taken from a glioma patient whose treatment included an IDH1 peptide vaccine. The receptors derive from a man aged 50 to 60 with glioma.

The J gene is TRBJ2-1, the V gene TRBV5-1; TRBD2 aligns across 7 bases. Germline assignment: CDR1 SGHRS and CDR2 YFSETQ. The CDR3 has 15 residues. The V segment lost 0 bases and the J segment 4 bases; nucleotides outside the gene matches: 4. This chain's CDR3 is CASSLGAGFYNEQFF. The CDR3 nucleotides are TGCGCCAGCAGCTTGGGAGCGGGGTTTTACAATGAGCAGTTCTTC. The whole variable domain, remainder taken from reference TRBV5-1 and TRBJ2-1, is KAGVTQTPRYLIKTRGQQVTLSCSPISGHRSVSWYQQTPGQGLQFLFEYFSETQRNKGNFPGRFSGRQFSNSRSEMNVSTLELGDSALYLCASSLGAGFYNEQFFGPGTRLTVL.

This clone has only a few counts. The chain has TRBV6-5 and TRBJ1-2, with D uncertain. Trimming took 0 bases from V and 6 from J, leaving 11 bases between them. This CDR3 comprises 14 residues. Germline CDR1 is MNHEY and CDR2 is SVGAGI. CDR3 in amino acids: CASSYSNPVDGYTF. The CDR3 DNA is TGTGCCAGCAGTTACTCGAATCCAGTGGATGGCTACACCTTC.

The CDR3 bases are TGCAGCGTTGAAGTTGGGACGGTAACCTACGAGCAGTACTTC. It translates to CSVEVGTVTYEQYF. The chain carries TRBV29-1 and TRBJ2-7, with D tentatively TRBD1 or TRBD2 (5 bases each). The CDR3 contains 14 residues. Germline values: CDR1 SQVTM, CDR2 ANQGSEA. Trimming took off 1 base at V and 2 bases at J, with 12 bases between the two ends.

The chain couples TRBV2 to TRBJ2-3; possibly TRBD2 for D (6 bases). This CDR3 spans 15 amino acids. The germline CDR1 and CDR2 sequences are SNHLY and FYNNEI. With 4 bases removed from V and 3 bases from J, the gap between germline ends came to 14 bases. CDR3 protein: CASSGLGLLTDTQYF. The CDR3 region has the DNA TGTGCCAGCAGTGGGCTGGGACTCCTGACAGATACGCAGTATTTT.

In its sample, this clone was seen a few times. V gene TRBV7-6 combines with J gene TRBJ1-1, with a tentative D call TRBD1 (6 bases). The CDR3 runs to 13 residues. Trimming took 6 bases from V and 7 from J, leaving 15 bases between them. Germline V lookup: CDR1 SGHVS, CDR2 FNYEAQ. CDR3 sequence (DNA): TGTGCCAGCAGTCCTAGTGGGACAATTGAAGCTTTCTTT. Protein: CASSPSGTIEAFF.

The chain uses TRBV5-4 and TRBJ2-4, with D perhaps matching TRBD1 or TRBD2 (6 bases each). In germline, CDR1 is SGHNT, CDR2 YYREEE (reference sequence). Trimming shortened V by 0 bases and J by 5 bases, and 15 bases separated the two germline ends. CDR3 length equals 16 residues. This CDR3 reads CASSLGGAQVENIQYF. The CDR3 DNA sequence: TGTGCCAGCAGCTTGGGGGGGGCTCAAGTAGAAAACATTCAGTACTTC.

The CDR3 DNA is TGTGCCAGTCTCACGAACACTGAAGCTTTCTTT. Protein sequence: CASLTNTEAFF. This chain joins TRBV28 and TRBJ1-1, with no clear D. Trimming removed 9 bases from V and 1 base from J, with 6 bases in between. This CDR3 is 11 amino acids long. The germline CDR1 and CDR2 sequences are MDHEN and SYDVKM.